This is a list of T cell receptor beta chains from one sample in a study of CD8+ T cells in alopecia areata. Only in-frame clones appear in the TCRdb table, and some are missing; sequencing was by immunoSEQ multiplex PCR. This table has 150,000 to 200,000 clones, approximately 67% appearing once. This sample comprised CD4+ T cells sorted from blood, obtained between weeks 47 and 50, from a patient treated with tofacitinib. The receptors were gathered from a human donor with alopecia areata. Each CDR3 is given with its conserved first and last residue. The order of the fields is V gene, D gene, clone size, J gene, CDR3 DNA, CDR3 protein. A D gene is named only where the DNA matches it firmly. The size entry is marked missing in some rows and otherwise reads once, few, many or a size class.

TRBV29-1	TRBD2	.	TRBJ2-3	TGCAGCGTTGTGGCTAGCGGGCCCCCAGATACGCAGTATTTT	CSVVASGPPDTQYF
TRBV30	.	.	TRBJ1-6	TGTGCCTGGAGTCATTCAGGGGTTGATTCACCCCTCCACTTT	CAWSHSGVDSPLHF
TRBV27	TRBD2	.	TRBJ2-1	TGTGCCAGCAGTGCGGGACTAGCGGAATACAATGAGCAGTTCTTC	CASSAGLAEYNEQFF
TRBV28	TRBD1	.	TRBJ1-2	TGTGCCAGCAGCGGGACAGTTCACCTCTATGGCTACACCTTC	CASSGTVHLYGYTF
TRBV5-1	TRBD1	.	TRBJ1-2	TGCGCCAGCAGCTTGACCGGGACAGGAAGCAACTATGGCTACACCTTC	CASSLTGTGSNYGYTF
TRBV5-6	TRBD1	.	TRBJ2-5	TGTGCCAGCAGCTTCTCCATGCATACAGGGGGAGCGACCCAGTACTTC	CASSFSMHTGGATQYF
TRBV30	.	once	TRBJ2-1	TGTGCCTGGAGTGAGGTCGGGGGACTGAGGAGTGAGCAGTTCTTC	CAWSEVGGLRSEQFF
TRBV7-2	.	.	TRBJ1-2	TGTGCCAGCAGCCGAGAGGGGAGGAATGGCTACACCTTC	CASSREGRNGYTF
TRBV7-2	.	.	TRBJ2-1	TGTGCCAGCAGCTTAAACAGGAACAATGAGCAGTTCTTC	CASSLNRNNEQFF
TRBV6-1	.	few	TRBJ1-5	TGTGCCAGCAGTGCAGGACCCAATCAGCCCCAGCATTTT	CASSAGPNQPQHF
TRBV2	TRBD1	.	TRBJ1-5	TGTGCCAGCAGGGGACAGGGGGTTGGTCAGCCCCAGCATTTT	CASRGQGVGQPQHF
TRBV11-2	.	few	TRBJ1-6	TGTGCCAGCGACAGACAGGCTTCCCGCGGGGATTCACCCCTCCACTTT	CASDRQASRGDSPLHF
TRBV19	.	few	TRBJ1-5	TGTGCCAGTAGTATAGTTTCGGCAGGGAATCAGCCCCAGCATTTT	CASSIVSAGNQPQHF
TRBV29-1	.	.	TRBJ2-1	TGCAGGGGTCAAGGCCCAGGTGGTGAGCAGTTCTTC	CRGQGPGGEQFF
TRBV29-1	.	.	TRBJ2-5	TGCAGCGGGGGGGACCCGATGGCCCAGTACTTC	CSGGDPMAQYF
TRBV6-4	TRBD2	.	TRBJ2-2	TGTGCCAGCAGTGACTCTGGGACTAGCCACACCGGGGAGCTGTTTTTT	CASSDSGTSHTGELFF
TRBV27	.	.	TRBJ2-2	TGTGCCAGCAGTTTTTGGGGAGGCGGGGAGCTGTTTTTT	CASSFWGGGELFF
TRBV9	.	.	TRBJ2-7	TGTGCCAGCAGCCGGGAAGGTTTTGGCGAGCAGTACTTC	CASSREGFGEQYF
TRBV29-1	.	few	TRBJ2-7	TGCAGCGTTGGGGGAGGATACGAGCAGTACTTC	CSVGGGYEQYF
TRBV30	.	.	TRBJ2-6	TGTGCCTGGAGTGTACATCTCCCCTCTGGGGCCAACGTCCTGACTTTC	CAWSVHLPSGANVLTF
TRBV5-4	TRBD2	once	TRBJ2-1	TGTGCCAGCAGCCCCGGGACTAGCGGGGGGCATCTCAATGAGCAGTTCTTC	CASSPGTSGGHLNEQFF
TRBV4-3	.	.	TRBJ2-2	TGCGCCAGCAGCCAGCTTACAGGAACCGGGGAGCTGTTTTTT	CASSQLTGTGELFF
TRBV4-3	.	.	TRBJ2-3	TGCGCCAGCAGCCAAGATTTTAGGGAGGGGGCAGATACGCAGTATTTT	CASSQDFREGADTQYF
TRBV7-6	.	once	TRBJ1-2	TGTGCCAGCAGCTTAACTACAGGCGCCCGGTATGGCTACACCTTC	CASSLTTGARYGYTF
TRBV29-1	.	.	TRBJ1-2	TGCAGCGTTGAAGAGGGTGGACGGAGGTCTATTGGCTACACCTTC	CSVEEGGRRSIGYTF
TRBV27	.	.	TRBJ1-1	TGTGCCAGCAGTCGTATAAGGGGTGCTGAAGCTTTCTTT	CASSRIRGAEAFF
TRBV29-1	.	.	TRBJ1-2	TGCAGCGTAGGACAGAACTATGGCTACACCTTC	CSVGQNYGYTF
TRBV7-9	.	.	TRBJ2-2	TGTGCCAGCAGCCTACAGACCAGGAGCACCGGGGAGCTGTTTTTT	CASSLQTRSTGELFF
TRBV5-4	TRBD1	few	TRBJ1-1	TGTGCCAGCAGCTGTACAGGGGGCGCTTTCTTT	CASSCTGGAFF
TRBV19	.	.	TRBJ1-1	TGTGCCAGTAGCCCCCGGGCAGACACTGAAGCTTTCTTT	CASSPRADTEAFF
TRBV5-6	.	.	TRBJ1-6	TGTGCCAGCAGCTTGGCCTGGACCGCTGATTCACCCCTCCACTTT	CASSLAWTADSPLHF
TRBV27	.	.	TRBJ1-6	TGTGCCAGCAGTTTCCGGGGAAATAATTCACCCCTCCACTTT	CASSFRGNNSPLHF
TRBV4-3	TRBD2	.	TRBJ2-7	TGCGCCAGCAGCCTGGGACTAGCGGGGGCCTACGAGCAGTACTTC	CASSLGLAGAYEQYF
TRBV28	TRBD1	.	TRBJ1-6	TGTGCCAGCAGAGCGGACAGGGACAGGGGGTCCCTCCACTTT	CASRADRDRGSLHF
TRBV15	.	once	TRBJ1-5	TGTGCCACCAGCAGAGTGGGGGGGTTGGGACAGCCCCAGCATTTT	CATSRVGGLGQPQHF
TRBV29-1	.	few	TRBJ1-2	TGCAGCGTTGATTTTTCGGCGAACTATGGCTACACCTTC	CSVDFSANYGYTF
TRBV30	TRBD1	.	TRBJ2-7	TGTGCCTGGAACGGGGGACAGGCAACGTGGGAGCAGTACTTC	CAWNGGQATWEQYF
TRBV29-1	.	.	TRBJ2-3	TGCAGCGCCAAAAGATCCGGGACTTACACAGATACGCAGTATTTT	CSAKRSGTYTDTQYF
TRBV30	.	.	TRBJ1-2	TGTGCCTGGAGTTTCGGAACAGTCTATGGCTACACCTTC	CAWSFGTVYGYTF